The 2 T cell receptor beta chains listed next were all sequenced from one sample in a study of cytomegalovirus exposure and HLA in healthy donors. PCR amplification relied on 60 Vbeta primers (plus 13 Jbeta primers). Method: immunoSEQ multiplex PCR; TCRdb's copy keeps in-frame clones and lacks some. This table has 150,000 to 200,000 clones, about 72% appearing once. Sequenced input: PBMCs. The receptor source for this set is a girl aged 10-17 years in good health and CMV-seronegative.

This clone has only one observation. The chain combines TRBV19 with TRBJ1-2, with D perhaps matching TRBD1 (5 bases). From germline, CDR1 is LNHDA and CDR2 SQIVND (reference sequence). The CDR3 loop spans 15 amino acids. The V end lost 5 bases, the J end lost 7 bases, and 20 bases lay between the germline ends. CDR3 amino acids: CASSPSGFDRIGYTF. The CDR3 nucleotides read TGTGCCAGTAGTCCTTCAGGGTTTGATAGGATTGGCTACACCTTC.

The genes are TRBV7-3 and TRBJ2-2; tentatively, D is TRBD2 (5 bases). The CDR3 sequence is 15 residues long. Looked up from germline, CDR1 is SGHTA and CDR2 is FQGTGA. Trimming cost V 5 bases and J 1 base, with 11 bases left between them. The CDR3 sequence is CASSRWGENTGELFF. CDR3 nucleotides: TGTGCCAGCAGCCGTTGGGGAGAGAACACCGGGGAGCTGTTTTTT.